The clone carrying this T cell receptor (beta chain) has a single count. The antigen remains undetermined. Relative to the germline gene, one junction end is altered; a read error may explain this. The germline CDR1 and CDR2 sequences are MNHEY and SMNVEV (reference sequence). The CDR3 runs 12 residues. This entry comes from a study of identical twins. Overall study findings and caveats: The more abundant beta clonotypes in cord blood had fewer insertions, and memory repertoires did not show this.

TCRdb independently ran MiXCR on the 5' RACE reads; one entry per CDR3 protein. The sample yields hundreds of thousands of distinct CDR3 sequences, over 12% seen once. Specimen: memory (CD45RO+) T cells sorted from blood. The TCR sequence derives from a woman between 18 and 30 years old in good health. The V and J genes are TRBV27 and TRBJ2-7, with 7 bases fitting TRBD1. Written as DNA, the CDR3 is TGTGCCAGCACGGACAGGAGCTACGAGCAGCACTTC. Translation: CASTDRSYEQHF.